Listed below are T cell receptor beta chains from one sample, sequenced in a study of regulatory T cells in long-lasting Graves disease. TCRdb re-called the multiplex PCR reads with MiXCR, one entry per CDR3 protein. The data show some 340,000 distinct CDR3 sequences, approximately 12% seen once. The sample was also reused in another study, on T cells in Graves' hyperthyroidism and ophthalmopathy.

The sequencing here drew on peripheral blood mononuclear cells (PBMCs), taken at new diagnosis, from a patient treated with antithyroid drugs. These receptors were taken from a woman younger than 30 with Graves disease. CDR3s leave out the opening cysteine and the closing phenylalanine or tryptophan. The size entry is marked missing in some rows and otherwise reads once, few, many or a size class.

v_call	j_call	clone_size	cdr3_aa
TRBV6-5	TRBJ1-1	many	ASSYGSALIANTEAF
TRBV3-1	TRBJ1-1	many	ASSRADRVAF
TRBV9	TRBJ1-1	many	ASSVEPGTEAF
TRBV6-2/TRBV6-3	TRBJ1-2	.	ASSYREYGYT
TRBV2	TRBJ2-3	many	ASSGGDSGTDTQY
TRBV7-3	TRBJ1-6	many	ASSARMGDSPLH
TRBV20-1	TRBJ1-6	many	SAKKLQGDGSPLH
TRBV7-2	TRBJ2-7	many	ASSLASGLAGSYEQY
TRBV2	TRBJ2-5	many	ASSVVRGEETQY
TRBV29-1	TRBJ2-3	many	SVEGGSSTDTQY
TRBV6-2/TRBV6-3	TRBJ2-1	.	ASSLRTSGGEEQF
TRBV12-3/TRBV12-4	TRBJ1-1	many	ASSFFTPLIRGNADQTNTEAF
TRBV28	TRBJ2-7	many	ASSPDRNANYEQY
TRBV4-3	TRBJ1-2	many	ASSQEGRAPLGYT
TRBV10-3	TRBJ2-1	many	AIGSGQVTYNEQF
TRBV7-2	TRBJ1-1	many	ASSLVGGQGYAAF
TRBV10-1	TRBJ2-2	many	ASSDGQFFTGELF
TRBV6-1	TRBJ2-1	many	ASSPSVGYNEQF
TRBV13	TRBJ2-1	many	ASSLGRLAGYNEQF
TRBV11-3	TRBJ1-1	.	ASSPQGIGTGRVKNTEAF
TRBV2	TRBJ1-6	many	ASSDLQGANSPLH
TRBV18	TRBJ1-2	many	ASSPPTGHNYGYT
TRBV9	TRBJ2-1	.	ASSVTGTTHYNEQF
TRBV29-1	TRBJ2-7	many	SVEGIWSTSGTYEQY
TRBV19	TRBJ1-1	many	ASSMYRGQEAF
TRBV20-1	TRBJ1-5	many	SATDRDYSNQPQH
TRBV28	TRBJ2-5	.	ASRLSLAPDRYQETQY
TRBV6-2/TRBV6-3	TRBJ2-1	many	ATGLADTYNEQF
TRBV12-3/TRBV12-4	TRBJ1-5	many	ASSFKGGNQPQH